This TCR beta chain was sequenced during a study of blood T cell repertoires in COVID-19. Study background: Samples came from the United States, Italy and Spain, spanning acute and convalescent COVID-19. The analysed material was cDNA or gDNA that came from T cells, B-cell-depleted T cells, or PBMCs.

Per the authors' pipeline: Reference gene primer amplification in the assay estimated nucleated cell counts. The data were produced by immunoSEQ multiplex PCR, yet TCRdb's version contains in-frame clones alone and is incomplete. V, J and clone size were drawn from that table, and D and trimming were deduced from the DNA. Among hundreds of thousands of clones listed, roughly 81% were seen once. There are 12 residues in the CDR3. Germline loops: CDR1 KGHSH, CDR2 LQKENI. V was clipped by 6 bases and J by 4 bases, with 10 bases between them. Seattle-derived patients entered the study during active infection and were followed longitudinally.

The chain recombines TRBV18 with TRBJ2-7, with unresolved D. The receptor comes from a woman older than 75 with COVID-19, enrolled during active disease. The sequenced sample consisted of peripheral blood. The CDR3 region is CASSLQPYEQYF. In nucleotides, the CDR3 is TGTGCCAGCTCCCTACAGCCTTACGAGCAGTACTTC. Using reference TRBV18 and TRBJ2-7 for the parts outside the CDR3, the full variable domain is NAGVMQNPRHLVRRRGQEARLRCSPMKGHSHVYWYRQLPEEGLKFMVYLQKENIIDESGMPKERFSAEFPKEGPSILRIQQVVRGDSAAYFCASSLQPYEQYFGPGTRLTVT.